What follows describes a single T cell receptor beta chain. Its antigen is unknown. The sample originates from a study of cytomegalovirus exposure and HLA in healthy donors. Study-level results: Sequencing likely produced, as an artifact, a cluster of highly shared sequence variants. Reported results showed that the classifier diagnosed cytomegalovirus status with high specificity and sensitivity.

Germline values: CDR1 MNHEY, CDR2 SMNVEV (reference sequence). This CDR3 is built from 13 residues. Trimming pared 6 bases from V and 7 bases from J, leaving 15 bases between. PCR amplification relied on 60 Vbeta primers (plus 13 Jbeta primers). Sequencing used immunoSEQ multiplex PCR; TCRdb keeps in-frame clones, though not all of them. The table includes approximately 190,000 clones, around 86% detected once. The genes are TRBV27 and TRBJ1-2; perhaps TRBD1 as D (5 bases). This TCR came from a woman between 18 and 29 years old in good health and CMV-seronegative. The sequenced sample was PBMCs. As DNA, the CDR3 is TGTGCCAGCAGCCTTGGGGCGATCGGTGGCTACACCTTC. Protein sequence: CASSLGAIGGYTF.